The T cell receptor (beta chain) described here comes from a study of control samples from healthy donors and cancer patients. Measured with immunoSEQ multiplex PCR; TCRdb has only the in-frame clones, and not every one. In the table there are about 120,000 clones, more than 75% of which are singletons. Material for sequencing was blood. This clonotype originated in a man younger than 35 in good health.

CDR3 protein: CASSPASGNTGNTQYF. The DNA of the CDR3 is TGTGCCAGCTCACCAGCTAGCGGGAACACCGGAAATACGCAGTATTTT. The gene calls are TRBV18 and TRBJ2-3, with TRBD2 matching over 9 bases. The germline V gene has CDR1 KGHSH and CDR2 LQKENI. The CDR3 covers 16 residues. Germline trimming cut 2 bases from V and 7 bases from J; bases unmatched to any gene: 10.